Reported below is one T cell receptor (beta chain). This clone has a handful of counts. What this receptor recognizes is not known. No base quality information exists; no much larger clone differs at one position. TCRbeta CDR3 regions were amplified from genomic DNA using the immunoSEQ Assay, a bias-controlled multiplex PCR. On the authors' methods: The number of nucleated cells in each sample was estimated from the amplification of reference gene primers within the assay. To quantify the absolute abundance of each unique TCRbeta CDR3 rearrangement, sequence reads were collapsed and filtered. Productive Simpson clonality was computed per sample as the square root of Simpson's diversity index over productive rearrangements. In its TCRdb copy, this immuneACCESS table keeps in-frame sequences only and misses some clones. Where compared with another copy, unresolved V genes explain less than half of these, and the others have no known cause. The V and J calls and clone size come from that table; D and trimming were worked out from the DNA. The sample table lists roughly 200,000 clones, roughly 84% of them with a count of one. Clones ranked in the top ten supply about 20% of the sample.

The data were taken from a study of blood T cell repertoires in COVID-19 (TCRdb year 2020). Regarding the study in general: The collaborator samples originated in the United States, Italy and Spain and spanned the acute and convalescent phases of COVID-19. Subjects who had been exposed to COVID-19, were actively infected with it, or had recovered from it provided the deeply sampled blood TCRbeta repertoires that made up the dataset. The samples were drawn from two sources: the first 160 participants of the ongoing ImmuneRACE study, and about 1,300 subjects contributed by 6 global collaborators. A freely available public database, intended as a resource for researchers studying the immune response to SARS-CoV-2, is where the repertoires were released. The material from the prospective study consisted of cDNA or gDNA derived from T cells, B-cell-depleted T cells, or PBMCs. Where available, HLA class I and class II types were obtained from metadata supplied by the sample provider rather than from assay-based typing. The sample metadata nearly always contained a de-identified subject ID, COVID-19 status, age in years and sex. Study-wide findings and limitations: The quantity of clinical and demographic metadata differed by source and by participant and was supplied without curation.

Each collaborating institution followed its own protocols to collect whole blood in K2EDTA tubes. For TCRbeta analysis, collaborators shipped samples in one of three forms: frozen whole blood, isolated PBMCs, or DNA extracted from either of those sample types. The CDR3 runs 12 residues from the cysteine to the phenylalanine. Only the CDR3 part of the read is kept: 36 bases, read in frame from the first base. Trimmed from V: 5 bases; trimmed from J: 1 base; junction bases lacking a gene match: 1. CDR1 and CDR2 are read off the germline V gene (reference sequence) as GTSNPN and SVGIG. This receptor chain uses TRBV30 and TRBJ1-1; 7 bases in between match TRBD1. Sequencing was carried out using peripheral blood. This TCR was sampled from a human donor in a cohort sampled during active COVID-19. The DNA is as follows: TGTGCCTGGGCAGGGGGGAACACTGAAGCTTTCTTT. Its translation reads: CAWAGGNTEAFF.